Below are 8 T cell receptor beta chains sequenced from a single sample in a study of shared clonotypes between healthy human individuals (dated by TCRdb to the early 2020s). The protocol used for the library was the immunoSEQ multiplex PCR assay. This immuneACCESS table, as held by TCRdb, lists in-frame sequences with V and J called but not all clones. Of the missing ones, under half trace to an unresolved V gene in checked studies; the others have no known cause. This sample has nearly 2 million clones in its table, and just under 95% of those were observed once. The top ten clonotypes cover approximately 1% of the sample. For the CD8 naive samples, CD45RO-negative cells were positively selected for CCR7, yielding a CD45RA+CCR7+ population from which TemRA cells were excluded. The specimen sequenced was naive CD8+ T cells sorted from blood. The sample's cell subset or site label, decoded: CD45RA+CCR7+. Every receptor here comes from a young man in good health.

CDR3 protein: CASSGDGGSYNEQFF. The CDR3 DNA follows: TGTGCCAGCAGCGGGGACGGGGGCTCCTACAATGAGCAGTTCTTC. The rearrangement joins TRBV6-5 to TRBJ2-1; a weak D match, TRBD2 (6 bases). CDR1 MNHEY and CDR2 SVGAGI come from the germline V gene. The V end was cut by 6 bases, the J end by 0 bases, with 12 bases between. The CDR3 loop spans 15 amino acids.

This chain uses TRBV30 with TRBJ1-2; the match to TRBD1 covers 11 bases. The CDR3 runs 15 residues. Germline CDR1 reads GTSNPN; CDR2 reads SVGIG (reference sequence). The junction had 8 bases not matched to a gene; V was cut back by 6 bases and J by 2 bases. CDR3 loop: CACRDRGGLNYGYTF. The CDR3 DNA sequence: TGTGCCTGCCGGGACAGGGGGGGTCTCAACTATGGCTACACCTTC.

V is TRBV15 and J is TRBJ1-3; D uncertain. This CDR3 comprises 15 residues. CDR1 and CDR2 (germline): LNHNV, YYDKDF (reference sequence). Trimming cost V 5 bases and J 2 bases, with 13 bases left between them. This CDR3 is CATSGWNPPGNTIYF. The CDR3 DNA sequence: TGTGCCACCAGCGGTTGGAACCCGCCTGGAAACACCATATATTTT.

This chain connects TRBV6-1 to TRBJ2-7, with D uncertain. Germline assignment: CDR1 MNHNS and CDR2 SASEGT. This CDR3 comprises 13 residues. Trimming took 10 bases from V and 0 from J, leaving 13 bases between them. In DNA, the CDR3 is TGTGCCACCCAGCCTAAGAGCTCCTACGAGCAGTACTTC. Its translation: CATQPKSSYEQYF.

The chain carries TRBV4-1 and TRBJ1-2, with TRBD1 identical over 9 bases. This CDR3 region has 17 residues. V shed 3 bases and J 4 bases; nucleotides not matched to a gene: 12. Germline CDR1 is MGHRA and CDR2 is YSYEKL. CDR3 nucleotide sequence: TGCGCCAGCAGCCACCGAGTGGGGACAGGGAACAGCTATGGCTACACCTTC. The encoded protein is CASSHRVGTGNSYGYTF.

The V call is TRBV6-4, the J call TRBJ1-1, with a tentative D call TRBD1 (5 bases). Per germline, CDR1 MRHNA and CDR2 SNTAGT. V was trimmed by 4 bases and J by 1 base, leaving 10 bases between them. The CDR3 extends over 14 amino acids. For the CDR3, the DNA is TGTGCCAGCAGTGCCCGGGGGACGAACACTGAAGCTTTCTTT. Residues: CASSARGTNTEAFF.

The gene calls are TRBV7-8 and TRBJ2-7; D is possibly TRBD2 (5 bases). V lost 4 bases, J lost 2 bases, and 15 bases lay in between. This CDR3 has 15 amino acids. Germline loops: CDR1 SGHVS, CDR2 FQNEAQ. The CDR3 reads CASSSTGSWTYEQYF. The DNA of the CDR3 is TGTGCCAGCAGCTCTACGGGGAGTTGGACCTACGAGCAGTACTTC.

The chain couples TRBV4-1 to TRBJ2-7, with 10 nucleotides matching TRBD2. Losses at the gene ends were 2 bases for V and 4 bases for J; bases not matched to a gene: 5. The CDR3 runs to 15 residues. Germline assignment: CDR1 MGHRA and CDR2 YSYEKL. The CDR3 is CASSQYASGSYEQYF. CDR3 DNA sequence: TGCGCCAGCAGCCAATACGCTAGCGGGAGTTACGAGCAGTACTTC.